This section outlines one TCR beta chain sequence together with its context. The data were taken from a study of CXCR3-negative and CXCR3-positive naive CD8 T cells. UMI labels and 5' RACE were used to prepare the TRB cDNA libraries. TCRdb reworked the 5' RACE reads into one entry per CDR3 protein, no DNA. The repertoire table contains some 130,000 distinct CDR3 sequences. Germline loops: CDR1 SQVTM, CDR2 ANQGSEA. The CDR3 is 12 amino acids. The TCR comes from a human donor in good health. Some clones in this sample may be carry-over from other donors' samples. What was sequenced was naive CXCR3- CD8+ T cells from blood. Subset indicated: CD45RO-CCR7+CD27+CD95- naive CD8+ T cells lacking CXCR3 (TNR3-). This rearrangement joins TRBV29-1 to TRBJ1-1. CDR3 sequence: CSVEEMNTEAFF.